The 28 T cell receptor beta chains below all came from one sample that was sequenced in a study of blood T cells in healthy people across ages. A J-beta primer mix and a sample-barcoded 5' primer were used in a second PCR of about 7 to 12 cycles. TCRdb used MiXCR to reprocess the 5' RACE reads, holding one entry per CDR3 protein. This table holds roughly 410,000 distinct CDR3 sequences, approximately 47% found once. Sequenced input: blood. The receptor set was obtained from a man aged 55 to 70 in good health.

This chain connects TRBV7-8 to TRBJ2-3, with 7 bases identical to TRBD2. This CDR3 comprises 17 residues. Unmatched junction bases numbered 9, after V lost 1 base and J lost 2 bases. The germline gives CDR1 SGHVS, CDR2 FQNEAQ. CDR3 nucleotide sequence: TGTGCCAGCAGCTTAGTCGGAGCGGGGCCATCCACAGATACGCAGTATTTT. Amino acids: CASSLVGAGPSTDTQYF. The full variable domain, completed using reference TRBV7-8 and TRBJ2-3, is GAGVSQSPRYKVAKRGQDVALRCDPISGHVSLFWYQQALGQGPEFLTYFQNEAQLDKSGLPSDRFFAERPEGSVSTLKIQRTQQEDSAVYLCASSLVGAGPSTDTQYFGPGTRLTVL.

The V call is TRBV24-1, the J call TRBJ2-5; D possibly corresponds to TRBD2 (6 bases). The CDR3 is 14 amino acids. Trimming took off 4 bases at V and 1 base at J, with 9 bases between the two ends. Germline-derived CDR1 and CDR2 are KGHDR and SFDVKD. CDR3 sequence reads: CATSDPGGQETQYF. The DNA of the CDR3 is TGTGCCACCAGTGACCCCGGGGGCCAAGAGACCCAGTACTTC.

CDR3 region: CASSLGQGALRKDNEQFF. DNA of the CDR3: TGTGCCAGCAGCTTAGGGCAGGGGGCTTTGCGGAAGGACAATGAGCAGTTCTTC. V usage is TRBV7-2 and J usage is TRBJ2-1; 8 bases agree with TRBD1. The CDR3 runs to 18 residues. The germline V gene has CDR1 SGHTA and CDR2 FQGNSA. Losses at the gene ends were 1 base for V and 5 bases for J; bases not matched to a gene: 13.

This chain links TRBV27 with TRBJ1-2; 9 nucleotides match TRBD1. Germline CDR1 reads MNHEY; CDR2 reads SMNVEV (reference sequence). This CDR3 has 13 residues. With 5 bases clipped from V and 4 bases from J, the junction kept 2 bases outside the gene matches. The DNA of the CDR3 is TGTGCCAGCAGTGCACAGGGGGCCTATGGCTACACCTTC. This translates into CASSAQGAYGYTF.

The chain recombines TRBV6-5 with TRBJ2-3, with a weak D call TRBD1 (5 bases). This CDR3 is built from 15 residues. Germline CDR1 reads MNHEY; CDR2 reads SVGAGI. Trimming cost V 0 bases and J 5 bases, with 12 bases left between them. The CDR3 DNA reads TGTGCCAGCAGTTACTCTGGAATTAGGGGAGATACGCAGTATTTT. It yields the protein CASSYSGIRGDTQYF.

This clonotype was seen more than once but under ten times. The J gene is TRBJ2-5, the V gene TRBV7-2; D remains unclear. Trimming shortened V by 4 bases and J by 5 bases, and 17 bases separated the two germline ends. This CDR3 is built from 15 residues. Germline V gene sequence: CDR1 SGHTA, CDR2 FQGNSA. The CDR3 nucleotides read TGTGCCAGCAGCTCGAGATCCTGGGATACGGAGACCCAGTACTTC. Encoded protein: CASSSRSWDTETQYF.

The chain carries TRBV30 and TRBJ2-5; 7 bases line up with TRBD1. This CDR3 has 12 residues. J lost 11 bases, V lost 1 base, and 7 bases had no gene match. Per germline, CDR1 GTSNPN and CDR2 SVGIG (reference sequence). The CDR3, as DNA: TGTGCCTGGAGTGCCCTCGACAGGGAGCAGTACTTC. Protein product: CAWSALDREQYF. Full variable domain (outside the CDR3, taken from reference TRBV30 and TRBJ2-5): SQTIHQWPATLVQPVGSPLSLECTVEGTSNPNLYWYRQAAGRGLQLLFYSVGIGQISSEVPQNLSASRPQDRQFILSSKKLLLSDSGFYLCAWSALDREQYFGPGTRLLVL.

The V gene is TRBV20-1, the J gene TRBJ2-4, with D possibly being TRBD1 or TRBD2 (5 bases each). This CDR3 contains 16 residues. The germline V gene encodes CDR1 DFQATT and CDR2 SNEGSKA (reference sequence). V was cut by 3 bases and J by 13 bases, with 28 bases left in between. The DNA of the CDR3 is TGCAGTGCTAGGGGGACCAGGACAACCCTCTACAATGAGCAGTACTTC. It encodes CSARGTRTTLYNEQYF.

The chain carries TRBV29-1 and TRBJ2-6; D gene ambiguous. CDR1 is SQVTM and CDR2 is ANQGSEA in the germline V gene. With 6 bases removed from V and 2 bases from J, the gap between germline ends came to 5 bases. The CDR3 runs 12 residues. The CDR3 DNA is TGCAGCGTCCACACTGGGGCCAACGTCCTGACTTTC. Translating gives CSVHTGANVLTF.

The V call is TRBV7-9, the J call TRBJ2-7, with TRBD2 matching 7 bases. The DNA end is more similar to TRBJ2-5, so the J call may be wrong. This CDR3 is built from 13 residues. Germline V gene sequence: CDR1 SEHNR, CDR2 FQNEAQ (reference sequence). CDR3 protein: CASSLTSVETQYF. In nucleotides, the CDR3 is TGTGCCAGCAGCTTAACTAGCGTCGAGACCCAGTACTTC.

This rearrangement joins TRBV28 to TRBJ2-1; tentative D call: TRBD2 (6 bases). The ends were cut back, 6 bases at V and 7 bases at J, with 22 bases in the middle. Germline CDR1 MDHEN, CDR2 SYDVKM. This CDR3 is built from 16 residues. The CDR3 loop reads CASRPGLGGGLNEQFF. The CDR3, as DNA: TGTGCCAGCAGGCCGGGCTTGGGGGGAGGTTTAAATGAGCAGTTCTTC.

This rearrangement joins TRBV10-3 to TRBJ2-3; TRBD2 is a possible D gene (6 bases). The CDR3 consists of 12 residues. The germline CDR1 and CDR2 sequences are ENHRY and SYGVKD. V was trimmed by 4 bases and J by 4 bases, leaving 6 bases between them. CDR3 sequence (DNA): TGTGCCATCAGTGGGAGGGCAGATACGCAGTATTTT. Translation: CAISGRADTQYF.

Here the CDR3 DNA reads TGCGCCAGCAGCCAAGAGAGGGAGTCACCCCTCCACTTT. This codes for CASSQERESPLHF. The chain links TRBV4-3 to TRBJ1-6, with no clear D. There are 13 residues in the CDR3. V was pared by 0 bases and J by 10 bases, with 7 bases between. CDR1 LGHNA and CDR2 YSLEER come from the germline V gene.

The sample holds a few counts of this clonotype. V is TRBV29-1 and J is TRBJ2-1; D might be TRBD2 (6 bases). The J call may be wrong; the DNA end is better matched by TRBJ2-7. The CDR3 runs 13 residues. CDR1 is SQVTM and CDR2 is ANQGSEA in the germline V gene. The CDR3 DNA reads TGCAGCGCAAGCGGGTCCCCCTACAATGAGCAGTACTTC. It codes for CSASGSPYNEQYF.

CDR3 protein: CATWIGPNNEQYF. CDR3 in DNA: TGTGCCACCTGGATTGGCCCCAACAATGAGCAGTACTTC. This chain uses TRBV10-3 with TRBJ2-1, with D hard to call. Judging by the DNA end, TRBJ2-7 fits better; the J call may be wrong. CDR1 is ENHRY, CDR2 SYGVKD, per germline. The CDR3 is made up of 13 amino acids.

The chain joins TRBV5-1 to TRBJ2-3; possible D gene TRBD2, 6 bases. Germline-derived CDR1 and CDR2 are SGHRS and YFSETQ. The CDR3 has 15 amino acids. The V end lost 4 bases, the J end lost 4 bases, and 16 bases lay between the germline ends. The CDR3 spells CASSPTRLAADTQYF. The CDR3 bases are TGCGCCAGCAGCCCGACTAGACTGGCGGCAGATACGCAGTATTTT.

The chain is built from TRBV6-6 and TRBJ2-3; TRBD2 matches at 7 bases. Germline CDR1 reads MNHNY; CDR2 reads SVGAGI (reference sequence). The V segment lost 11 bases and the J segment 0 bases; nucleotides outside the gene matches: 5. The CDR3 spans 13 residues. CDR3 DNA sequence: TGTGCCTCTACGCGGGGGAGCACAGATACGCAGTATTTT. It codes for CASTRGSTDTQYF.

The rearrangement uses TRBV6-1 and TRBJ2-6, with D uncertain. V lost 3 bases to trimming and J lost 1 base, with 13 bases between them. CDR3 length equals 17 residues. The germline V gene has CDR1 MNHNS and CDR2 SASEGT. Here the CDR3 reads CASSELSLGSGANVLTF. The CDR3 bases are TGTGCCAGCAGTGAGCTGTCGTTGGGGTCTGGGGCCAACGTCCTGACTTTC.

This clonotype was found a few times. This chain links TRBV9 with TRBJ2-5, with D perhaps assigned TRBD1 or TRBD2 (5 bases each). CDR1 SGDLS and CDR2 YYNGEE come from the germline V gene. The V and J ends lost 0 bases and 0 bases respectively, with 6 bases between them. The CDR3 totals 14 residues. CDR3 sequence: CASSVGGYQETQYF. In DNA form, the CDR3 reads TGTGCCAGCAGCGTAGGGGGGTACCAAGAGACCCAGTACTTC.

V is TRBV20-1 and J is TRBJ2-1; D ambiguous. CDR3 length: 17 residues. V lost 1 base and J 0 bases, leaving 16 bases between the germline ends. The germline V gene encodes CDR1 DFQATT and CDR2 SNEGSKA (reference sequence). This CDR3 is CSARVQSSESSYNEQFF. The CDR3 bases are TGCAGTGCTAGAGTTCAGTCTTCCGAGAGCTCCTACAATGAGCAGTTCTTC.

The gene calls are TRBV7-9 and TRBJ2-1; 15 bases match TRBD2. The germline V gene encodes CDR1 SEHNR and CDR2 FQNEAQ (reference sequence). The length of the CDR3 is 19 residues. The J segment lost 2 bases and the V segment lost 3 bases, leaving 8 bases of the junction unmatched. The CDR3 protein is CASSFPGTSGRRPYNEQFF. CDR3 bases: TGTGCCAGCAGCTTTCCCGGGACTAGCGGGAGGCGGCCCTACAATGAGCAGTTCTTC. Using reference TRBV7-9 and TRBJ2-1 for the parts outside the CDR3, the full variable domain is DTGVSQNPRHKITKRGQNVTFRCDPISEHNRLYWYRQTLGQGPEFLTYFQNEAQLEKSRLLSDRFSAERPKGSFSTLEIQRTEQGDSAMYLCASSFPGTSGRRPYNEQFFGPGTRLTVL.

This chain joins TRBV6-2 or TRBV6-3 and TRBJ1-2; D is uncertain. This CDR3 comprises 15 residues. V was clipped by 5 bases and J by 4 bases, with 17 bases between them. In germline, CDR1 is MNHEY, CDR2 SVGEGT. CDR3 DNA: TGTGCCAGCAGTCCCTCTTGGGGTAATGGCTATGGCTACACCTTC. Its protein is CASSPSWGNGYGYTF.

V is TRBV29-1 and J is TRBJ2-7; a weak D match, TRBD1 (5 bases). Looked up from germline, CDR1 is SQVTM and CDR2 is ANQGSEA. The CDR3 runs to 12 residues. The V end was cut by 1 base, the J end by 2 bases, with 6 bases between. CDR3 in DNA: TGCAGCGTTGAAGCAGGGACCTACGAGCAGTACTTC. Its translation is CSVEAGTYEQYF.

The chain links TRBV7-9 to TRBJ2-1; 10 positions agree with TRBD2. Germline loops: CDR1 SEHNR, CDR2 FQNEAQ (reference sequence). V was clipped by 6 bases and J by 7 bases; unmatched bases: 9. The CDR3 contains 15 residues. CDR3 in amino acids: CASSRGAGGRNEQFF. DNA of the CDR3: TGTGCCAGCAGTCGGGGAGCGGGGGGGCGAAATGAGCAGTTCTTC.

The rearrangement uses TRBV9 and TRBJ2-3; D assignment may be TRBD1 or TRBD2 (6 bases each). The ends were cut back, 3 bases at V and 2 bases at J, with 19 bases in the middle. Germline V gene sequence: CDR1 SGDLS, CDR2 YYNGEE. This CDR3 is built from 17 residues. In nucleotides, the CDR3 is TGTGCCAGCAGCGAGGGGGGAGCGGGTGGTTTCACAGATACGCAGTATTTT. Its protein product is CASSEGGAGGFTDTQYF.

This chain connects TRBV7-3 to TRBJ2-1; D is unresolved. Trimming shortened V by 2 bases and J by 11 bases, and 13 bases separated the two germline ends. Germline-derived CDR1 and CDR2 are SGHTA and FQGTGA. CDR3 length equals 13 residues. The CDR3 sequence is CASSLLDATKQFF. CDR3 sequence (DNA): TGTGCCAGCAGCTTATTGGATGCCACCAAGCAGTTCTTC.

This sequence joins TRBV12-3 or TRBV12-4 and TRBJ2-4; D remains ambiguous. The CDR3 is made up of 11 amino acids. Trimming took off 5 bases at V and 9 bases at J, with 8 bases between the two ends. The CDR3 nucleotides read TGTGCCAGCAGTCCACTGGTCATTCAGTACTTC. It is translated as CASSPLVIQYF.

This clonotype was observed a handful of times. J is TRBJ2-7 and V is TRBV6-2 or TRBV6-3; 15 bases line up with TRBD2. V shed 5 bases, J shed 0 bases, and the junction held 14 bases outside the gene matches. The germline CDR1 and CDR2 sequences are MNHEY and SVGEGT. This CDR3 is 20 amino acids long. The CDR3 loop is CASSNFRTSGRAYISYEQYF. DNA for the CDR3: TGTGCCAGCAGTAATTTCCGGACTAGCGGGAGGGCCTATATCTCCTACGAGCAGTACTTC.